This T cell receptor beta chain emerged from a study of shared clonotypes between healthy human individuals. Study-level information: Each donor had three CD4 naive, three CD4 memory, two CD8 naive and one CD8 memory plate.

Naive CD8 cells comprised CD45RO-negative, CCR7-positively selected cells, excluding terminally differentiated effector memory CD45RA+ cells. The donor population consisted of healthy HIV-negative adults with no recent acute infections or vaccinations. Trimming shortened V by 10 bases and J by 3 bases, and 16 bases separated the two germline ends. Germline V gives CDR1 MDHEN, CDR2 SYDVKM. The CDR3 is 13 residues long. Investigators spread the genomic DNA of each subset evenly over several immunoSEQ plates. Replicate PCRs for sorted subsets used roughly 200 ng DNA; this equaled some 30,000 T cell genomes. The method was immunoSEQ multiplex PCR; TCRdb's version includes in-frame clones alone and lacks a portion of them. Of around 600,000 clones listed, about 98% are singletons.

The sequencing sample was made of naive CD8+ T cells sorted from blood. The rearrangement links TRBV28 to TRBJ2-7; tentatively, D is TRBD2 (6 bases). This receptor was taken from a man in his thirties or forties in good health. CDR3 nucleotide sequence: TGTGCCACGGAAAGTAGCGGCGGCTACGAGCAGTACTTC. Protein sequence: CATESSGGYEQYF.